The entry that follows covers one T cell receptor beta chain sequence. The antigen is unknown. The entry originates in a study of shared clonotypes between healthy human individuals. Overall study context: Plates per donor: three CD4 naive, three CD4 memory, two CD8 naive, one CD8 memory. Study-level points and caveats: Inspection by rarefaction showed sorted-subset sequencing to be incomplete despite large depth. Donors were few, which limited the genetic and exposure-history diversity represented.

Subsets obtained from CD4+ cells comprised CD45RA+ naive and CD45RA-negative memory cells. Germline assignment: CDR1 MNHNS and CDR2 SASEGT. V was trimmed by 6 bases and J by 5 bases, leaving 16 bases between them. The CDR3 covers 15 residues. TCRdb keeps only in-frame clones here, not all; method: immunoSEQ multiplex PCR. The sample records 2 million or so clones, 85% to 95% being singletons. The origin of this receptor is a man younger than 35 in good health. What was sequenced was naive CD4+ T cells sorted from blood. Specified subset: CD45RA+ positively selected. V and J are TRBV6-1 and TRBJ1-4; maybe TRBD1 (6 bases). CDR3 sequence reads: CASREQGPNNEKLFF. The DNA of the CDR3 is TGTGCCAGCAGGGAACAGGGCCCCAACAATGAAAAACTGTTTTTT.